These 16 T cell receptor beta chains were sequenced from one sample in a study of CD8 T cells in ankylosing spondylitis. TCRdb processed the 5' RACE reads anew with MiXCR; each CDR3 protein has one entry. In the table there are 100,000 or so distinct CDR3 sequences, 9% of which are singletons. These TCRs are of unknown antigen specificity. Study findings and constraints: Blood from ankylosing spondylitis patients appeared to carry a characteristic eight-variant TCR beta motif.

Material for sequencing was blood, either unsorted or a sorted T cell fraction (not recorded which). The receptors originated from a male donor with ankylosing spondylitis.

The CDR3 here is CASSLGQGNTEAFF. The CDR3 nucleotides are TGTGCCAGCAGTCTCGGACAGGGTAACACTGAAGCTTTCTTT. This rearrangement joins TRBV27 to TRBJ1-1, with 8 bases identical to TRBD1. V lost 5 bases, J lost 2 bases, and 4 bases stayed unmatched. In germline, CDR1 is MNHEY, CDR2 SMNVEV (reference sequence). The CDR3 contains 14 residues.

This clonotype was counted only a few times. This sequence joins TRBV24-1 and TRBJ1-2; the D gene is possibly TRBD1 (6 bases). Germline CDR1 and CDR2: KGHDR and SFDVKD. This CDR3 spans 13 amino acids. The V end lost 4 bases, the J end lost 4 bases, and 9 bases lay between the germline ends. CDR3 region: CATSDPGAYGYTF. CDR3 coding DNA: TGTGCCACCAGTGACCCGGGGGCCTATGGCTACACCTTC.

This clonotype was observed many times. This chain joins TRBV7-9 and TRBJ1-3, with D perhaps TRBD1 (5 bases). Trimming left V 5 bases short and J 1 base short, with 18 bases between. CDR3 size: 17 residues. Germline V gene sequence: CDR1 SEHNR, CDR2 FQNEAQ (reference sequence). CDR3 bases: TGTGCCAGCAGCCCCCCGAGGGGAGACCAGTCTGGAAACACCATATATTTT. Encoded protein: CASSPPRGDQSGNTIYF.

This clonotype came up a few times. The rearrangement links TRBV6-6 to TRBJ1-2; D possibly corresponds to TRBD1 (6 bases). The length of the CDR3 is 12 residues. Trimming cost V 9 bases and J 8 bases, with 16 bases left between them. Germline assignment: CDR1 MNHNY and CDR2 SVGAGI (reference sequence). The CDR3 sequence: CASYREARGYTF. Here the CDR3 DNA reads TGTGCCAGTTACAGGGAAGCGCGCGGCTACACCTTC.

This clonotype came up many times. The J gene is TRBJ1-6, the V gene TRBV11-2; no definite D call. The CDR3 loop spans 12 amino acids. The germline gives CDR1 SGHAT, CDR2 FQNNGV. Trimming took off 5 bases at V and 4 bases at J, with 3 bases between the two ends. This chain's CDR3 is CASSPYNSPLHF. The CDR3 DNA is TGTGCCAGCAGCCCGTATAATTCACCCCTCCACTTT.

There are many counts of this clonotype. The chain couples TRBV29-1 to TRBJ2-5; D call uncertain. Germline V gene data show CDR1 as SQVTM and CDR2 as ANQGSEA. V lost 3 bases and J lost 2, with 7 bases in between. The CDR3 spans 12 residues. CDR3 region: CSVDLEQETQYF. The CDR3 coding sequence is TGCAGCGTTGATCTCGAACAAGAGACCCAGTACTTC.

This clonotype was seen at least ten times. The chain has TRBV12-3 or TRBV12-4 and TRBJ2-3; D not resolved. The CDR3 is 12 amino acids. V gave up 6 bases and J gave up 7 bases, with 11 bases separating them. In nucleotides, the CDR3 is TGTGCCAGCAGCCCCGAAGGGTATACGCAGTATTTT. Its translation: CASSPEGYTQYF.

This clonotype has at least ten counts. The chain recombines TRBV5-6 with TRBJ2-7; D ambiguous. Trimming removed 2 bases from V and 0 bases from J, with 9 bases in between. This CDR3 has 14 amino acids. Germline CDR1 is SGHDT and CDR2 is YYEEEE. CDR3 residues: CASSFGSNSYEQYV. In DNA, the CDR3 is TGTGCCAGCAGCTTCGGTTCTAACTCCTACGAGCAGTACGTC.

Of note for this clonotype: It may be a read error: a sequence one base away is much more abundant. The rearrangement uses TRBV5-6 and TRBJ1-1, with no clear D. The CDR3 has 12 residues. With 0 bases removed from V and 4 bases from J, the gap between germline ends came to 4 bases. Germline values: CDR1 SGHDT, CDR2 YYEEEE. The CDR3: CASSLESTEAFF. CDR3 in DNA: TGTGCCAGCAGCTTGGAGAGCACTGAAGCTTTCTTT.

This clonotype was observed a few times. The rearrangement links TRBV19 to TRBJ2-7, with a tentative D call TRBD1 (5 bases). The CDR3 sequence is 14 residues long. V was clipped by 3 bases and J by 0 bases, with 9 bases between them. CDR1 is LNHDA and CDR2 is SQIVND in the germline V gene (reference sequence). The CDR3 DNA sequence: TGTGCCAGTAGTATCTCCAGGGACTCCTACGAGCAGTACTTC. Its protein product is CASSISRDSYEQYF.

The V and J genes are TRBV27 and TRBJ2-7; D unresolved. Per the germline V gene, CDR1 is MNHEY and CDR2 is SMNVEV (reference sequence). The V and J ends lost 8 bases and 4 bases respectively, with 15 bases between them. This CDR3 is 13 amino acids long. This CDR3 is CASARVYEYEQYF. The CDR3 DNA reads as TGTGCCAGCGCCCGGGTCTACGAGTACGAGCAGTACTTC.

The J gene is TRBJ2-1, the V gene TRBV4-1; D remains ambiguous. The CDR3 covers 17 residues. Germline CDR1 is MGHRA and CDR2 is YSYEKL. With 2 bases removed from V and 2 bases from J, the gap between germline ends came to 16 bases. CDR3 residues: CASSQFLPTQPYNEQFF. CDR3 bases: TGCGCCAGCAGCCAATTTTTACCGACCCAACCCTACAATGAGCAGTTCTTC.

This clonotype has a count of ten or more. The rearrangement joins TRBV25-1 to TRBJ2-5; 8 nucleotides match TRBD2. The germline CDR1 and CDR2 sequences are MGHDK and SYGVNS. This CDR3 is built from 13 residues. V shed 4 bases, J shed 7 bases, and the junction held 5 bases outside the gene matches. The CDR3 loop is CASSVTGGGTQYF. CDR3 DNA sequence: TGTGCCAGCAGTGTAACGGGAGGGGGGACCCAGTACTTC.

This clonotype has a handful of counts. The chain is built from TRBV11-2 and TRBJ2-5; 9 bases map to TRBD2. The germline gives CDR1 SGHAT, CDR2 FQNNGV. This CDR3 region has 16 residues. J gave up 5 bases and V 5 bases, and 12 bases lay outside the gene matches. The CDR3 sequence: CASSILGGRAWETQYF. Here the CDR3 DNA reads TGTGCCAGCAGCATCCTCGGCGGGAGGGCTTGGGAGACCCAGTACTTC.

In this sample, this clonotype turned up many times. The chain joins TRBV27 to TRBJ1-1; 9 bases map to TRBD1. This CDR3 is built from 14 residues. Trimming took 5 bases from V and 4 from J; bases not matched to a gene: 5. The germline V gene encodes CDR1 MNHEY and CDR2 SMNVEV (reference sequence). CDR3 DNA sequence: TGTGCCAGCAGTCAAAGACAGGGGGGCACTGAAGCTTTCTTT. Translated, it gives CASSQRQGGTEAFF.

This clonotype was picked up a small number of times. A junction boundary mismatches the germline segment, possibly from a read error. V usage is TRBV10-3 and J usage is TRBJ2-1; 9 positions match TRBD2. Germline-derived CDR1 and CDR2 are ENHRY and SYGVKD. The CDR3 runs 16 residues. The CDR3 sequence is CAISESASGTYNQQFF. The CDR3 DNA follows: TGTGCCATCAGTGAGTCGGCTAGCGGGACTTACAATCAGCAGTTCTTC.